A selection of T cell receptor beta chains follows, all from one sample in a study of blood T cell repertoires in COVID-19. Repertoires were generated with immunoSEQ multiplex PCR, while TCRdb's copy carries only in-frame clones and drops some. The repertoire holds roughly 77,000 clones, roughly 72% seen once, with 14% to 15% in the top ten. The source material was peripheral blood. The receptors were sampled from a man aged 55 to 70 with COVID-19, enrolled during active disease. CDR3s include the opening cysteine and the closing phenylalanine or tryptophan. The D gene is left open where the match is weak. Not all rows give a size; the values are once, few, many and, for expanded clones, a class.

D | size | J | length | V | DNA | CDR3
NA | NA | TRBJ2-3 | 16 | TRBV24-1 | TGTGCCACCAGTGACCCGGGGGACGGACACACAGATACGCAGTATTTT | CATSDPGDGHTDTQYF
NA | NA | TRBJ2-3 | 17 | TRBV3-1/TRBV3-2 | TGTGCCAGCAGCCTCCCGGGATTTGGGGAAGGCACAGATACGCAGTATTTT | CASSLPGFGEGTDTQYF
TRBD2 | NA | TRBJ2-3 | 17 | TRBV5-1 | TGCGCCAGCAGCTTGGTACTAGCGGGGGGTCTCACAGATACGCAGTATTTT | CASSLVLAGGLTDTQYF
NA | NA | TRBJ1-1 | 14 | TRBV10-3 | TGTGCCATCAGTGAACTCGACATGAACACTGAAGCTTTCTTT | CAISELDMNTEAFF
NA | NA | TRBJ2-1 | 15 | TRBV18 | TGTGCCAGCTCAACGATTGAATATGACAGGAATGAGCAGTTCTTC | CASSTIEYDRNEQFF
TRBD2 | NA | TRBJ2-3 | 13 | TRBV2 | TGTGCCATCCCCAGCGGGGGGATAGATACGCAGTATTTT | CAIPSGGIDTQYF
NA | NA | TRBJ1-1 | 13 | TRBV19 | TGTGCCAGTAGCGTTAGACAGAACACTGAAGCTTTCTTT | CASSVRQNTEAFF
TRBD1 | NA | TRBJ2-3 | 15 | TRBV5-1 | TGCGCCAGCAGCCCTGACAGGGGGCGGGCAGATACGCAGTATTTT | CASSPDRGRADTQYF
NA | NA | TRBJ2-4 | 13 | TRBV18 | TGTGCCAGCTCACAAGCAGGGATGAACATTCAGTACTTC | CASSQAGMNIQYF
NA | NA | TRBJ1-4 | 14 | TRBV15 | TGTGCCACCAGCATGAACCGAGGAGGGGAAAAACTGTTTTTT | CATSMNRGGEKLFF
TRBD2 | NA | TRBJ2-3 | 21 | TRBV12-5 | TGTGCTAGTGGTTTGGGACTGATCCTGGGACTAGCGGGGGGGCGGACAGATACGCAGTATTTT | CASGLGLILGLAGGRTDTQYF
NA | NA | TRBJ2-1 | 14 | TRBV20-1 | TGCAGTGCTAGTGCGGGACTGGTCTACAATGAGCAGTTCTTC | CSASAGLVYNEQFF
NA | NA | TRBJ1-2 | 13 | TRBV11-3 | TGTGCCAGCAGCCCGACAGACTTCTATGGCTACACCTTC | CASSPTDFYGYTF
TRBD1 | NA | TRBJ2-7 | 13 | TRBV25-1 | TGTGCCAGCAGTTGGACAGGAAGGTACGAGCAGTACTTC | CASSWTGRYEQYF
TRBD1 | NA | TRBJ2-7 | 13 | TRBV28 | TGTGCCAGCAGCCTCGGGACAGCATACGAGCAGTACTTC | CASSLGTAYEQYF
NA | NA | TRBJ1-4 | 15 | TRBV5-1 | TGCGCCAGCAGCTTAGCAGGCACAACTAATGAAAAACTGTTTTTT | CASSLAGTTNEKLFF
TRBD1 | NA | TRBJ1-2 | 12 | TRBV3-1/TRBV3-2 | TGTGCCAGCAGCCCCCACAGGGGAGGCTACACCTTC | CASSPHRGGYTF
NA | NA | TRBJ2-7 | 14 | TRBV14 | TGTGCCAGCAGCCGGGGGGGCCTCTCCTACGAGCAGTACTTC | CASSRGGLSYEQYF
TRBD1 | NA | TRBJ2-7 | 12 | TRBV5-1 | TGCGCCAGCAGCTCACAGGGGGTCGAGCAGTACTTC | CASSSQGVEQYF
NA | few | TRBJ1-2 | 12 | TRBV28 | TGTGCCAGCAGGGAACAGGGACGGGGCTACACCTTC | CASREQGRGYTF
TRBD2 | NA | TRBJ2-5 | 13 | TRBV2 | TGTGCCAGCCGGGGGGGCCCCGGTGAGACCCAGTACTTC | CASRGGPGETQYF